Below are 18 T cell receptor beta chains sequenced from a single sample in a study of long-term antiretroviral therapy in people with HIV. Sequencing used immunoSEQ v3.0 at survey level. The data were produced by immunoSEQ multiplex PCR, yet TCRdb's version contains in-frame clones alone and is incomplete. The sample lists 30,000 or so clones; about 77% were seen once. Sequenced here: unsorted PBMCs, sampled 1.5 years before starting antiretroviral therapy. Receptors originate from a man aged 18 to 29 with HIV.

This clone was found once. The V and J genes are TRBV6-6 and TRBJ2-3; D is unclear. Per the germline V gene, CDR1 is MNHNY and CDR2 is SVGAGI (reference sequence). V lost 2 bases and J lost 1, with 10 bases in between. The CDR3 extends over 15 amino acids. CDR3 coding DNA: TGTGCCAGCAGTTACAGTGGCCTCCGCACAGATACGCAGTATTTT. Encoded protein: CASSYSGLRTDTQYF.

CDR3 sequence: CASSQARGQSYEQYF. CDR3 bases: TGCGCCAGCAGCCAAGCACGTGGGCAGTCCTACGAGCAGTACTTC. This chain uses TRBV4-1 with TRBJ2-7; D unclear. Trimming left V 1 base short and J 1 base short, with 11 bases between. The germline V gene encodes CDR1 MGHRA and CDR2 YSYEKL. CDR3 length: 15 residues.

The chain employs TRBV7-9 and TRBJ2-1; TRBD1 matches at 10 bases. CDR1 and CDR2 from the germline V gene are SEHNR and FQNEAQ (reference sequence). The trim removed 5 bases at V and 6 bases at J, leaving 16 bases unmatched. The CDR3 contains 18 residues. CDR3 sequence: CASSIRVAGQGGLNEQFF. CDR3 in DNA: TGTGCCAGCAGCATCCGCGTCGCCGGACAGGGGGGGCTCAATGAGCAGTTCTTC.

This chain connects TRBV9 to TRBJ1-3; tentative D call: TRBD1 (5 bases). Trimming removed 4 bases at V and 0 bases at J, with 17 bases between. Germline CDR1 and CDR2: SGDLS and YYNGEE. CDR3 length: 17 amino acids. CDR3 nucleotides: TGTGCCAGCAGCACCCGACAGAGCCTTATCTCTGGAAACACCATATATTTT. Amino acids: CASSTRQSLISGNTIYF.

V gene TRBV2 combines with J gene TRBJ1-1; maybe TRBD1 (5 bases). V lost 7 bases to trimming and J lost 0 bases, with 15 bases between them. In germline, CDR1 is SNHLY, CDR2 FYNNEI. The CDR3 runs 15 residues. The DNA for the CDR3 is TGTGCCAGCACCGACGGGGGGACGTTGAACACTGAAGCTTTCTTT. It is translated as CASTDGGTLNTEAFF.

This chain joins TRBV15 and TRBJ2-1; TRBD2 aligns across 10 bases. Germline V gene sequence: CDR1 LNHNV, CDR2 YYDKDF (reference sequence). V shed 0 bases and J 7 bases; nucleotides not matched to a gene: 3. The CDR3 extends over 15 amino acids. CDR3 sequence: CATSRDILAGNEQFF. The DNA of the CDR3 is TGTGCCACCAGCAGAGATATACTAGCGGGAAATGAGCAGTTCTTC.

The sample holds a few counts of this clone. The chain couples TRBV28 to TRBJ1-2, with D possibly matching TRBD1 (5 bases). The CDR3 has 13 residues. V was cut by 2 bases and J by 7 bases, with 11 bases left in between. Germline V gene lookup returns CDR1 MDHEN and CDR2 SYDVKM. CDR3 sequence reads: CASSLGDRSGYTF. CDR3 DNA sequence: TGTGCCAGCAGTTTAGGGGACCGATCTGGCTACACCTTC.

The count of this clone is one. The gene calls are TRBV29-1 and TRBJ2-5; 10 nucleotides line up with TRBD1. The V and J ends lost 4 bases and 4 bases, in that order; junction bases with no gene match: 6. The length of the CDR3 is 14 residues. Germline values: CDR1 SQVTM, CDR2 ANQGSEA. DNA for the CDR3: TGCAGCGTTGCCGGGACAGGGGCTAGAGAGACCCAGTACTTC. Protein product: CSVAGTGARETQYF.

This clone appeared a few times. V usage is TRBV7-2 and J usage is TRBJ2-5; D remains unclear. Germline V lookup: CDR1 SGHTA, CDR2 FQGNSA. The CDR3 has 17 residues. Trimming stripped 5 bases from V and 0 bases from J, with 19 bases between. The CDR3 DNA follows: TGTGCCAGCAGCATATCACCGGACCCACGGTACCAAGAGACCCAGTACTTC. The encoded protein is CASSISPDPRYQETQYF.

V is TRBV5-1 and J is TRBJ1-2; TRBD1 might be the D (5 bases). The V end was cut by 1 base, the J end by 2 bases, with 9 bases between. Germline CDR1 is SGHRS and CDR2 is YFSETQ. The CDR3 has 14 residues. The CDR3 nucleotides are TGCGCCAGCAGCTTGCCGTCAGGGAACTATGGCTACACCTTC. Encoded protein: CASSLPSGNYGYTF.

A note on this clone: Other DNA sequences within the sample encode an identical CDR3. The chain combines TRBV19 with TRBJ2-7; 7 nucleotides line up with TRBD2. This CDR3 has 13 amino acids. The V segment lost 1 base and the J segment 5 bases; nucleotides outside the gene matches: 2. Germline V gene data show CDR1 as LNHDA and CDR2 as SQIVND (reference sequence). This CDR3 is CASSIASGDEQYF. The CDR3 DNA follows: TGTGCCAGTAGTATAGCTAGCGGAGACGAGCAGTACTTC.

This chain joins TRBV4-1 and TRBJ2-7, with D uncertain. CDR1 and CDR2 from the germline V gene are MGHRA and YSYEKL. CDR3 length: 14 residues. Trimming took 4 bases from V and 4 from J, leaving 14 bases between them. The CDR3 coding sequence is TGCGCCAGCAGCCTAGGGCCCCAGTCTTACGAGCAGTACTTC. Its protein is CASSLGPQSYEQYF.

This clone was counted only a few times. This chain links TRBV7-9 with TRBJ1-5; D unclear. This CDR3 has 17 amino acids. V lost 1 base and J lost 11, with 24 bases in between. The germline V gene has CDR1 SEHNR and CDR2 FQNEAQ (reference sequence). The DNA of the CDR3 is TGTGCCAGCAGCTTAGGGACTTCTTGGGGTAGTGTTATGGCCCAGCATTTT. This encodes CASSLGTSWGSVMAQHF.

The V and J genes are TRBV11-2 and TRBJ2-3; TRBD2 might be the D (5 bases). The CDR3 sequence is 18 residues long. Germline lookup yields CDR1 SGHAT and CDR2 FQNNGV. The V end was cut by 5 bases, the J end by 2 bases, with 23 bases between. CDR3 loop: CASSLPRTRRWATDTQYF. The CDR3 DNA reads TGTGCCAGCAGCCTCCCAAGGACCCGGAGGTGGGCCACAGATACGCAGTATTTT.

V and J are TRBV28 and TRBJ2-7; 8 bases are shared with TRBD1. This CDR3 is 16 amino acids long. V was clipped by 5 bases and J by 5 bases; unmatched bases: 14. CDR1 MDHEN and CDR2 SYDVKM come from the germline V gene. CDR3 sequence: CASSMDRAPLRDEQYF. The CDR3 DNA is TGTGCCAGCAGTATGGACAGGGCACCATTGAGGGACGAGCAGTACTTC.

The chain links TRBV18 to TRBJ2-7; TRBD1 matches 10 bases. This CDR3 comprises 15 residues. The ends lost 11 bases at V and 4 bases at J; junction bases unmatched: 14. CDR1 is KGHSH and CDR2 is LQKENI in the germline V gene. CDR3 sequence reads: CASSPGTGARYEQYF. In DNA, the CDR3 is TGTGCCTCGTCACCAGGGACAGGGGCTAGGTACGAGCAGTACTTC.

In this sample, this clone turned up a few times. This chain joins TRBV9 and TRBJ2-1, with 7 bases identical to TRBD2. The CDR3 extends over 22 amino acids. With V trimmed by 1 base and J by 0 bases, 22 bases remained unmatched. CDR1 is SGDLS, CDR2 YYNGEE, per germline. In nucleotides, the CDR3 is TGTGCCAGCAGCGTACAGGCAACCGGGACTACTTCGACCCCTAGCTCCTACAATGAGCAGTTCTTC. Protein product: CASSVQATGTTSTPSSYNEQFF.

J is TRBJ1-2 and V is TRBV27; tentatively, D is TRBD1 (6 bases). Germline V gene lookup returns CDR1 MNHEY and CDR2 SMNVEV (reference sequence). Trimming stripped 5 bases from V and 3 bases from J, with 10 bases between. This CDR3 contains 13 residues. The CDR3, as DNA: TGTGCCAGCAGTCTAACAGGGTACTATGGCTACACCTTC. The encoded protein is CASSLTGYYGYTF.